The sequence of this T cell receptor beta chain was determined in a study of CD8 T cells in ankylosing spondylitis. Study results and caveats: CD8+ cells made up the disease-linked clones, which were relatively rare in peripheral blood. Seemingly distinctive of ankylosing spondylitis blood was a TCR beta motif formed by eight highly homologous variants.

This CDR3 contains 16 residues. Germline-derived CDR1 and CDR2 are SQVTM and ANQGSEA. V lost 3 bases and J lost 0; bases outside the gene matches: 6. TCRdb analysed the 5' RACE reads with MiXCR anew, one entry per CDR3 protein. The sample contains about 440,000 distinct CDR3 sequences, more than 15% of which appear only once. The table lists this clonotype with many counts. Its target is unknown. This TCR was recovered from a male donor with ankylosing spondylitis. V is TRBV29-1 and J is TRBJ2-1, with 9 bases aligning to TRBD2. The specimen was blood, either unsorted or a sorted T cell fraction (not recorded which). The CDR3: CSVETSGGSSYNEQFF. The CDR3, as DNA: TGCAGCGTTGAGACTAGCGGAGGGAGCTCCTACAATGAGCAGTTCTTC.